Below, one TCR beta chain is given with its context. The Seattle site enrolled patients during active infection and followed them longitudinally. Original methodology: For nucleated cells, counts were estimated from reference gene primer amplification. The repertoire was sequenced with immunoSEQ multiplex PCR; TCRdb's copy has only in-frame clones and lacks some. The V and J calls and clone size come from that table; D and trimming were worked out from the DNA. The profile shows 250,000 to 300,000 clones, roughly 92% of them singletons. The source of the sample is a study of blood T cell repertoires in COVID-19. The overall study: The United States, Italy and Spain supplied acute and convalescent COVID-19 samples.

The V gene lost 2 bases and the J gene lost 6 bases, with 11 bases spanning the gap. CDR3 size: 13 residues. From germline, CDR1 is GTSNPN and CDR2 SVGIG (reference sequence). The chain is built from TRBV30 and TRBJ1-3, with D possibly being TRBD1 (6 bases). Sequenced: peripheral blood. The clonotype originates from a woman aged 25 to 39 with COVID-19, enrolled during active disease. The CDR3 here is CAWSTGPPNTIYF. CDR3 DNA sequence: TGTGCCTGGAGTACAGGGCCACCAAACACCATATATTTT.